The entry below gives a single T cell receptor (beta chain) sequence along with its context. Its binding antigen is unknown. Per-base quality was not reported, and no clone a single base away is much larger than it. The cohort consisted of 666 healthy bone marrow donors. At the time of sampling, every cohort member was nominally healthy, though immune exposures that went unrecorded were likely present. The donor tested CMV seronegative and was one of the 352 seronegative cohort members. Every donor gave a peripheral blood sample, and the peripheral blood mononuclear cells from that sample were used for TCR beta sequencing. Genomic DNA extraction from the blood cell samples was performed with the Qiagen DNeasy Blood Extraction Kit. The record originates from a study of cytomegalovirus exposure and HLA in healthy donors (dated by TCRdb to 2015 to 2018). Concerning the study at large: An earlier analysis of approximately 550 of the donors reported roughly 300 Gb of sequence data and some 100 million unique TCR beta sequences from approximately 180 million T cells. Around 300 gigabases of sequencing data and tens of millions of unique TCR sequences were included in an early release covering 550 to 650 HLA-typed donors. A later analysis re-examined previously published TCR beta repertoires from over 500 donors and added high-resolution HLA genotyping to investigate patterns of TCR occurrence. In the later analysis, no new phenotypic data were used to find candidate immune exposures; instead, reliance was placed on TCR beta sequences and their occurrence across donors. The number of typed donors differed by locus: roughly 629-640 for A, B, C, DRB1 and DQB1; about 520 for DQA1; roughly 600 for DPA1; and 400 to 480 for DPB1. The T cell repertoires of 700 or so subjects were profiled by immunosequencing and related to cytomegalovirus serostatus. Donor age, sex, ethnicity and CMV serostatus were compiled alongside the repertoire data. Of the roughly 400 genotyped donors, roughly 80% fell in the genetic ancestry cluster associated with self-reported Caucasian donors. Among roughly 400 genotyped donors of the cohort, an average of approximately 240,000 unique TCR beta nucleotide sequences was sequenced per donor, of which roughly 17% were non-productive. High-throughput TCR immunosequencing, statistical association of individual TCRs with disease status, and machine learning were combined to predict cytomegalovirus infection status. Four to six DR-DQ haplotypes were handled as single units for association and clustering, since linkage in the cohort was strong. In an earlier analysis of 550 to 700 of the donors, high-throughput TCR beta sequencing was used to judge whether each TCR beta V gene segment behaved as functional or pseudogenic. All discovery cohort repertoires had been generated on a single sequencing platform. Besides the first cohort of roughly 700 subjects, a separate validation cohort made up of around 120 different subjects was used. Both class I and class II loci were covered by HLA typing, at four-digit resolution. The study aimed to test whether cataloging public T cell receptors could reveal signatures of past pathogen exposure. Genome-wide SNP genotypes for about three fifths of the roughly 670 donors were used in a later genetic analysis, which treated that subset as a discovery cohort.

To prepare the library, the immunoSEQ multiplex PCR assay was applied. The multiplex PCR relied on a mix of 60 forward primers for TCR Vbeta segments and 13 reverse primers for TCR Jbeta segments. The CDR3 region of rearranged TCR beta genes was amplified from genomic DNA with a multiplex PCR assay. The amplified TCR beta libraries were sequenced on the Illumina HiSeq System as 87-base-pair reads. The authors' pipeline ran thus. A later analysis tallied roughly 78 million unique TCR beta chains across the 650 to 750 repertoires, and approximately 11 million of those chains were shared by two or more donors. Raw reads were error-corrected and collapsed into unique sequences by a nearest-neighbor algorithm in which closely related sequences were merged to remove PCR and sequencing errors. Alignment of CDR3 sequences to IMGT reference sequences was used to assign V, D and J gene segments. Each retained sequence needed at least a six-nucleotide match to both a V gene segment and a J gene segment. Rearrangements were called productive when the CDR3 lacked stop codons and stayed in frame with V and J; all others were non-productive. Following IMGT convention, CDR3 was defined as the stretch from the second conserved V-encoded cysteine up to the conserved J-encoded phenylalanine. Sequences without an unambiguous match to a single V gene segment were excluded from the earlier analysis of 450 to 650 of the donors. An earlier analysis of several hundred of the donors classified V segments as functional when productive rearrangements were above 56.7% and as segregating when the standard deviation between donors was above 5%. A statistical classification framework was built for diagnosing cytomegalovirus status from the catalog of TCR beta chain sequences. In a later analysis, TCR nucleotide sequences were compared against IMGT/GENE-DB human TR gene sequences so that V and J genes could be assigned. In a later analysis, CDR3 sequences and most-parsimonious VDJ recombination scenarios were assigned using the TCRdist pipeline. In a later analysis, every TCR beta chain was defined by the combination of its CDR3 amino acid sequence and its V-gene family, and reads without a unique V-gene family were dropped. To address suspected cross-contamination and a sequencing artifact, a later analysis removed over 500 highly shared, low-generation-probability nucleotide sequences. For each public chain, a later analysis derived a clonal expansion index from normalized ranks of inferred template counts within each repertoire. Generation probabilities in a later analysis came from a VDJ recombination model fitted to out-of-frame rearrangements, and those results were checked against IGoR. Hypergeometric tests were used in a later analysis to score TCR-TCR, TCR-HLA and TCR-CMV co-occurrence, with a repertoire-size bias correction applied to the TCR pairs. A later analysis estimated false discovery rates by permuting HLA or CMV assignments 20 times. A later analysis grouped co-occurring TCRs with DBSCAN, adding TCRdist sequence similarity when clustering within HLA-allele-positive subsets. For co-occurrence clustering, repertoires with fewer than 30,000 or more than 120,000 public chains were excluded, along with four to six repertoires with anomalous nucleotide sharing. TCRdb mirrors the immuneACCESS table, restricted to in-frame sequences. Some clones are absent from its copies; in checked studies, under half trace to an unresolved V gene, and the reason for the others is unknown. That table gives V, J and clone size, and the DNA gave D and trimming. A total of some 88,000 clones appear in this sample, roughly 63% of them only once. Roughly 6.8% of the sample comes from the top ten.

From a lookup of the germline V gene, CDR1 and CDR2 are SGHDT and YYEEEE. The CDR3 sequence holds 14 residues, the cysteine and phenylalanine included. Solely the CDR3 DNA is kept, with 42 bases framed from the first base. V is pruned by 4 bases and J by 1 base, leaving 2 bases of the junction without a gene match. The paper's findings and limits, for the study overall: A total of 150 to 200 TCR beta chains were listed by the study as associated with cytomegalovirus. Correlated functional status among segregating V segments might reflect linkage disequilibrium, but an unknown experimental factor could not be ruled out. Some IMGT-functional V segments, including TRBV6-2 and TRBV6-3, could not be distinguished by the 87-base-pair reads and were therefore excluded. Compared with the approximately 600-donor mean, donors in an Asian-associated ancestry cluster had fewer N-insertions in productive TCRs, according to a later genetic analysis. Most TCR sequences were seen in very few donors, while some public TCRs were found in many individuals. Several of the top co-occurrence clusters appeared to be linked to parvovirus B19, influenza, CMV and Epstein-Barr virus, according to a later analysis. According to a later analysis, TCR association rates differed among HLA loci, with DRB1 alleles showing the most associated TCRs and HLA-C alleles showing the fewest. A group of highly shared sequence variants was considered likely to be a technical artifact of the sequencing pipeline. In vitro tests confirmed that a few of the cytomegalovirus-associated TCR beta chains recognize cytomegalovirus antigens. The presence/absence analyses assumed that sequencing depth was roughly uniform across donors, and that assumption may not be true. A later analysis associated roughly 17,000 TCR beta sequences with specific HLA alleles at a false discovery rate of 0.05. Because counts were too low, about 18 rarely observed V segments, including chromosome 9 orphons, were excluded from the earlier analysis of several hundred of the donors. Assigning TCR associations to individual alleles was difficult when HLA alleles, especially DR and DQ, strongly co-occurred. Because some donors lacked HLA typing at each locus, the association tests relied only on the typed subset. A further reported finding was that TCR beta sequences accurately predicted the HLA-A and HLA-B alleles for most subjects in the first cohort. A later genetic analysis associated a missense DCLRE1C variant with V-gene and J-gene trimming of TCR beta chains, and an independent cohort replicated the association. The only immune exposure information available for the cohort was CMV serostatus. The authors suggested that the approach could potentially be generalized to other disease states and immunological phenotypes. In a later analysis, HLA-associated TCR beta chains were found to be more clonally expanded and to have lower generation probabilities than equally common non-associated chains. The cohort was sequenced for TCR beta chains only, and without alpha or paired-chain data the features that could be detected were limited. An earlier analysis of approximately 500 of the donors showed that most TCR beta V segments appeared in productive rearrangements either about 87% or about 30% of the time, which broadly matched IMGT annotations. Cytomegalovirus status was reported to be diagnosed by the classifier with high specificity and sensitivity in both the original and validation cohorts. In a later analysis, most CMV-associated TCR beta chains were found to appear HLA-restricted, with HLA associations seemingly driven largely by CMV exposure.

Sequenced: PBMCs. Recombination connected TRBV5-6 to TRBJ1-1, and TRBD1 aligns with 9 junction nucleotides. The sequence was collected from a woman between 25 and 40 years old in good health and CMV-seronegative. The nucleotide sequence is TGTGCCAGCAGCCTACAGGGGGCGAACACTGAAGCTTTCTTT. Its translation is CASSLQGANTEAFF.